This paragraph covers one TCR beta chain sequence. Its antigen is undetermined. The data were taken from a study of T cell responses to AZD1222 COVID-19 vaccine. Study context: Pooled together were second doses at about 4 or about 12 weeks. Study results and caveats: Unmutated regions of variants are reportedly targeted by nearly half of spike-specific TCRs.

CDR1 WNHNN and CDR2 SYGVQD come from the germline V gene (reference sequence). The CDR3 is made up of 14 amino acids. Trimming cost V 7 bases and J 9 bases; bases outside gene matches: 8. Only in-frame clones appear in the TCRdb table, and some are missing; sequencing was by immunoSEQ multiplex PCR. This table has fewer than 65,000 clones, around four fifths appearing once. The source is an adult in good health. V and J are TRBV10-1 and TRBJ2-1, with 11 bases that match TRBD1. This specimen was peripheral blood, taken on day 0 of AZD1222 vaccination. This CDR3 is CASTPGTGGSEQFF. CDR3 nucleotides: TGCGCCAGCACCCCCGGGACAGGGGGAAGTGAGCAGTTCTTC.